These 19 T cell receptor beta chains share one sample of origin, sequenced in a study of shared clonotypes between healthy human individuals. Sequencing used immunoSEQ multiplex PCR; TCRdb keeps in-frame clones, though not all of them. Among 550,000 to 600,000 clones listed, 70% to 80% were seen once. Sequenced sample: PBMCs. The receptors shown here come from a woman between 35 and 50 years old in good health. Some clones in this sample may be carry-over from other donors' samples.

The chain is built from TRBV5-4 and TRBJ2-1; D may be TRBD1 (6 bases). CDR3 length equals 14 residues. Germline CDR1 reads SGHNT; CDR2 reads YYREEE (reference sequence). V was shortened by 5 bases and J by 8 bases, with 17 bases between the two germline ends. CDR3 coding DNA: TGTGCCAGCAGAGGGGGACATATGGGCGATGAGCAGTTCTTC. It codes for CASRGGHMGDEQFF.

This clone occurred many times. The CDR3 protein is CSVGTSNYGYTF. CDR3 nucleotide sequence: TGCAGCGTTGGGACATCAAACTATGGCTACACCTTC. The chain recombines TRBV29-1 with TRBJ1-2; D might be TRBD1 (5 bases). CDR1 is SQVTM and CDR2 is ANQGSEA in the germline V gene. The V end was cut by 4 bases, the J end by 2 bases, with 8 bases between. The CDR3 extends over 12 amino acids.

The CDR3 region is CAWSVGQGGYEQYF. CDR3 bases: TGTGCCTGGAGTGTAGGACAGGGGGGCTACGAGCAGTACTTC. The V and J genes are TRBV30 and TRBJ2-7; 10 positions agree with TRBD1. This CDR3 region has 14 residues. The V segment lost 0 bases and the J segment 3 bases; nucleotides outside the gene matches: 2. The germline CDR1 and CDR2 sequences are GTSNPN and SVGIG (reference sequence).

The chain recombines TRBV2 with TRBJ2-7; unclear D gene. The germline V and J ends were trimmed by 7 bases and 0 bases, with 10 bases remaining between them. The germline gives CDR1 SNHLY, CDR2 FYNNEI. The CDR3 is 13 residues long. Written as DNA, the CDR3 is TGTGCCAGCAACTCAGCGAACTCCTACGAGCAGTACTTC. It specifies CASNSANSYEQYF. The full variable domain, with the rest looked up from reference TRBV2 and TRBJ2-7, is EPEVTQTPSHQVTQMGQEVILRCVPISNHLYFYWYRQILGQKVEFLVSFYNNEISEKSEIFDDQFSVERPDGSNFTLKIRSTKLEDSAMYFCASNSANSYEQYFGPGTRLTVT.

As to this clone: Other DNA sequences in the sample encode the same CDR3. The CDR3 loop is CASSLGAGETYEQYF. In nucleotides, the CDR3 is TGCGCCAGCAGCTTGGGGGCCGGGGAGACCTACGAGCAGTACTTC. This sequence joins TRBV5-1 and TRBJ2-5; tentatively, D is TRBD2 (5 bases). The better agreement between TRBJ2-7 and the DNA end casts doubt on the J call. CDR3 length: 15 residues. Looked up from germline, CDR1 is SGHRS and CDR2 is YFSETQ.

A word on this clone: This may be a read error: a much more frequent sequence differs by one nucleotide. The gene calls are TRBV27 and TRBJ2-7; D may match TRBD1 or TRBD2 (5 bases each). The CDR3 has 13 residues. Germline-derived CDR1 and CDR2 are MNHEY and SMNVEV (reference sequence). Between the trimmed V and J ends, which lost 5 bases and 0 bases, there was a span of 8 bases. The CDR3 region is CASSEGSSYEQYF. The CDR3 coding sequence is TGTGCCAGCAGTGAGGGGAGCTCCTACGAGCAGTACTTC.

The chain is built from TRBV28 and TRBJ2-7; 9 nucleotides agree with TRBD2. V gave up 9 bases and J gave up 2 bases; unmatched junction bases: 5. CDR1 and CDR2 (germline): MDHEN, SYDVKM. CDR3 length: 13 amino acids. This chain's CDR3 is CASLAGEPYEQYF. The CDR3 DNA reads TGTGCCAGTTTAGCGGGAGAACCCTACGAGCAGTACTTC.

The chain uses TRBV13 and TRBJ2-5; TRBD2 aligns across 13 bases. Germline CDR1 PRHDT, CDR2 FYEKMQ (reference sequence). The junction had 6 bases not matched to a gene; V was cut back by 1 base and J by 4 bases. CDR3 size: 17 residues. The CDR3 DNA follows: TGTGCCAGCAGCTTAGCCACTAGCGGGAGGGGAGGAGAGACCCAGTACTTC. Translated: CASSLATSGRGGETQYF.

This clone was seen only a few times. This chain connects TRBV15 to TRBJ2-3, with TRBD2 matching over 8 bases. CDR3 size: 15 residues. The V gene's germline CDR1 is LNHNV and CDR2 YYDKDF (reference sequence). V lost 1 base and J lost 4; bases outside the gene matches: 4. CDR3 sequence: CATSRVRREADTQYF. In nucleotides, the CDR3 is TGTGCCACCAGCAGAGTTAGGCGGGAGGCAGATACGCAGTATTTT. Together with reference TRBV15 and TRBJ2-3, the CDR3 gives the full variable domain: DAMVIQNPRYQVTQFGKPVTLSCSQTLNHNVMYWYQQKSSQAPKLLFHYYDKDFNNEADTPDNFQSRRPNTSFCFLDIRSPGLGDTAMYLCATSRVRREADTQYFGPGTRLTVL.

This clone was counted many times. Other DNA variants within this sample encode the same CDR3. The chain links TRBV30 to TRBJ2-2; no clear D gene. Germline assignment: CDR1 GTSNPN and CDR2 SVGIG (reference sequence). The CDR3 consists of 14 residues. Trimming took 2 bases from V and 2 from J, leaving 9 bases between them. The DNA of the CDR3 is TGTGCCTGGAGTCTCGGACCAAACACCGGGGAGCTGTTTTTT. Translating it yields CAWSLGPNTGELFF.

The chain is built from TRBV6-1 and TRBJ1-5, with 8 nucleotides matching TRBD1. Trimming at V came to 4 bases and at J to 3 bases, leaving 5 bases not matched to a gene. CDR1 is MNHNS, CDR2 SASEGT, per germline. This CDR3 is 15 amino acids long. The chain's CDR3 is CASSAGGVPNQPQHF. The CDR3 DNA follows: TGTGCCAGCAGTGCAGGGGGCGTCCCCAATCAGCCCCAGCATTTT.

About this clone: A far larger clone differs by one base, so this is likely a read error. The rearrangement links TRBV7-3 to TRBJ2-5; 9 nucleotides match TRBD2. The CDR3 extends over 14 amino acids. CDR1 is SGHTA and CDR2 is FQGTGA in the germline V gene. The chain's CDR3 is CASSPVAGVEAQYF. For the CDR3, the DNA is TGTGCCAGCAGCCCAGTAGCGGGAGTAGAGGCCCAGTACTTC.

Notes on this clone: Within the sample, other DNA sequences also encode this same CDR3. This chain links TRBV29-1 with TRBJ1-5, with 11 positions matching TRBD1. V lost 7 bases to trimming and J lost 4 bases; unmatched junction nucleotides: 3. In germline, CDR1 is SQVTM, CDR2 ANQGSEA. There are 13 residues in the CDR3. Written as DNA, the CDR3 is TGCAGCGCCGGACAGGGGGCGAATCAGCCCCAGCATTTT. Its protein product is CSAGQGANQPQHF. The whole variable domain, remainder taken from reference TRBV29-1 and TRBJ1-5, is SAVISQKPSRDICQRGTSLTIQCQVDSQVTMMFWYRQQPGQSLTLIATANQGSEATYESGFVIDKFPISRPNLTFSTLTVSNMSPEDSSIYLCSAGQGANQPQHFGDGTRLSIL.

The chain recombines TRBV18 with TRBJ1-2; 7 nucleotides agree with TRBD1. Trimming at V came to 3 bases and at J to 1 base, leaving 2 bases not matched to a gene. The CDR3 length is 14 residues. From germline, CDR1 is KGHSH and CDR2 LQKENI. CDR3 nucleotides: TGTGCCAGCTCACCGGACAGGAGTAACTATGGCTACACCTTC. Translation gives CASSPDRSNYGYTF.

This clone appeared a few times. J is TRBJ2-5 and V is TRBV6-6; D may be TRBD1 or TRBD2 (5 bases each). The V end lost 7 bases, the J end lost 5 bases, and 14 bases lay between the germline ends. This CDR3 has 13 residues. Germline loops: CDR1 MNHNY, CDR2 SVGAGI (reference sequence). CDR3 loop: CASTRDQRETQYF. In nucleotides, the CDR3 is TGTGCCAGCACCCGGGACCAGAGGGAGACCCAGTACTTC.

The V and J genes are TRBV18 and TRBJ2-7, with 7 bases lining up with TRBD1. V was pared by 5 bases and J by 7 bases, with 11 bases of the junction left unmatched. CDR1 is KGHSH, CDR2 LQKENI, per germline. The CDR3 has 14 residues. CDR3 sequence: CASSSRDSLEEQYF. The CDR3 DNA reads TGTGCCAGCTCAAGCCGGGACAGTCTAGAAGAGCAGTACTTC.

V usage is TRBV11-2 and J usage is TRBJ1-5; D ambiguous. Germline V CDR1 and CDR2: SGHAT, FQNNGV. Trimming stripped 1 base from V and 5 bases from J, with 12 bases between. This CDR3 contains 15 residues. The CDR3 protein is CASSLGRAAYQPQHF. CDR3 in DNA: TGTGCCAGCAGCTTAGGTAGGGCGGCTTATCAGCCCCAGCATTTT.

The rearrangement uses TRBV9 and TRBJ1-5, with TRBD1 identical over 7 bases. Looked up from germline, CDR1 is SGDLS and CDR2 is YYNGEE. Unmatched junction bases numbered 8, after V lost 7 bases and J lost 7 bases. This CDR3 has 13 residues. The CDR3 is CASATGLGQPQHF. As DNA, the CDR3 is TGTGCCAGCGCGACAGGGTTGGGACAGCCCCAGCATTTT. Full variable domain (missing parts from reference TRBV9 and TRBJ1-5): DSGVTQTPKHLITATGQRVTLRCSPRSGDLSVYWYQQSLDQGLQFLIQYYNGEERAKGNILERFSAQQFPDLHSELNLSSLELGDSALYFCASATGLGQPQHFGDGTRLSIL.

This clone was detected ten times or more. CDR3 sequence (DNA): TGCGCCAGCAGCTCACTGACAAGCTCCTACGAGCAGTACTTC. Encoded protein: CASSSLTSSYEQYF. The gene calls are TRBV5-1 and TRBJ2-7; no firm D call. This CDR3 comprises 14 residues. Per germline, CDR1 SGHRS and CDR2 YFSETQ. V was pared by 3 bases and J by 0 bases, with 10 bases between. Full variable domain (remainder filled in from reference TRBV5-1 and TRBJ2-7): KAGVTQTPRYLIKTRGQQVTLSCSPISGHRSVSWYQQTPGQGLQFLFEYFSETQRNKGNFPGRFSGRQFSNSRSEMNVSTLELGDSALYLCASSSLTSSYEQYFGPGTRLTVT.